The entry below gives a single TCR beta chain sequence along with its context. These data belong to a study of identical twins. V gave up 9 bases and J gave up 1 base; unmatched junction bases: 22. CDR3 length equals 19 residues. TCRdb analysed the 5' RACE reads with MiXCR anew, one entry per CDR3 protein. The data contain 450,000 to 650,000 distinct CDR3 sequences, roughly 15% of them singletons. These data also featured in a second study, about yellow fever vaccine responses in identical twins.

Sample: CD4+ T cells sorted from blood. This TCR was sampled from a woman aged 18-29 years in good health. The chain joins TRBV12-3 or TRBV12-4 to TRBJ2-5; 8 bases agree with TRBD1. The chain's CDR3 is CASPIGRRQGKKFQETQYF. The CDR3 nucleotides are TGTGCCAGTCCGATAGGAAGACGACAGGGGAAAAAATTCCAAGAGACCCAGTACTTC.